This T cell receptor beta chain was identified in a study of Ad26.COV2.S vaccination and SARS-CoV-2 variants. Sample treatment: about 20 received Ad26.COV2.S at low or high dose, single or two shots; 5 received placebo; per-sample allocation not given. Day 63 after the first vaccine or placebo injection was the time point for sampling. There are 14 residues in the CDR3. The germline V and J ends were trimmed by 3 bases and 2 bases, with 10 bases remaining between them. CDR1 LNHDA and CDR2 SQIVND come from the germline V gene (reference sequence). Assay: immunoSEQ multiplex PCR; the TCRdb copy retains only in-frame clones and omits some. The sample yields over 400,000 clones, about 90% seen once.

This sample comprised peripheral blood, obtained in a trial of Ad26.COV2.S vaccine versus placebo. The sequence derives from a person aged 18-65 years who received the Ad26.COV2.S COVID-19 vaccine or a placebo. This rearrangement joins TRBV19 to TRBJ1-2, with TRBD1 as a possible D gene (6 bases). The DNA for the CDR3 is TGTGCCAGTAGTATCCAGCAGGGGAACTATGGCTACACCTTC. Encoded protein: CASSIQQGNYGYTF.